Described below is a single T cell receptor beta chain sequence and its context. Authors' analysis steps: By means of reference gene primer amplification, nucleated cell counts were estimated. This table comes from immunoSEQ multiplex PCR, and its TCRdb copy is limited to in-frame clones, with some not included. The DNA was the basis for D and trimming; V, J and clone size are from that table. The table lists some 490,000 clones, 70% to 90% of them singletons. This sample was taken from a study of blood T cell repertoires in COVID-19. Study background: Collection of acute and convalescent COVID-19 samples took place in the United States, Italy and Spain. T cells, B-cell-depleted T cells, or PBMCs provided the cDNA or gDNA that served as material.

The germline gives CDR1 SGHVS, CDR2 FQNEAQ. V was pared by 1 base and J by 1 base, with 8 bases between. The CDR3 covers 14 residues. This receptor was obtained from a human donor in a cohort sampled during active COVID-19. This rearrangement joins TRBV7-8 to TRBJ2-7; possibly TRBD1 for D (5 bases). Sequenced input: peripheral blood. The CDR3 nucleotides read TGTGCCAGCAGCTTAGTTACAGGTTCCTACGAGCAGTACTTC. Translating it yields CASSLVTGSYEQYF.